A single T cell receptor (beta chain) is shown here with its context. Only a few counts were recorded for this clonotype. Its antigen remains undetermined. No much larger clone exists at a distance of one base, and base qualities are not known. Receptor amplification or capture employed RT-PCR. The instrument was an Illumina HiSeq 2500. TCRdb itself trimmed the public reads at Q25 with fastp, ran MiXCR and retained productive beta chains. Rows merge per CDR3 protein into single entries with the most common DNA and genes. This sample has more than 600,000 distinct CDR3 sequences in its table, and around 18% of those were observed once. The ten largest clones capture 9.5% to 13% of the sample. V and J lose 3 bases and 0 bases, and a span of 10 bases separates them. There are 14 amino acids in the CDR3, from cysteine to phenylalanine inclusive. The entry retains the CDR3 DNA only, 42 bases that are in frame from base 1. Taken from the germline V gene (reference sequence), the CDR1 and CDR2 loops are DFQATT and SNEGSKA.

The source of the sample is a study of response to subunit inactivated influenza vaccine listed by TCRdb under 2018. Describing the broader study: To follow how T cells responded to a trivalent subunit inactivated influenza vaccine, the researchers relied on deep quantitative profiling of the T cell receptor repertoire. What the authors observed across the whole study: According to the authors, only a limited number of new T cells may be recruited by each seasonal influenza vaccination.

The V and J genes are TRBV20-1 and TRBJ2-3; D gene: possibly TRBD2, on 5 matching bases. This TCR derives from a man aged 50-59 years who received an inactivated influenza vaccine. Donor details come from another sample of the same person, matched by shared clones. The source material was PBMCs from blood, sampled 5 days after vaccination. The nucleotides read TGCAGTGCTAGGAGGGTATCTAGCACAGATACGCAGTATTTT. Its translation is CSARRVSSTDTQYF.